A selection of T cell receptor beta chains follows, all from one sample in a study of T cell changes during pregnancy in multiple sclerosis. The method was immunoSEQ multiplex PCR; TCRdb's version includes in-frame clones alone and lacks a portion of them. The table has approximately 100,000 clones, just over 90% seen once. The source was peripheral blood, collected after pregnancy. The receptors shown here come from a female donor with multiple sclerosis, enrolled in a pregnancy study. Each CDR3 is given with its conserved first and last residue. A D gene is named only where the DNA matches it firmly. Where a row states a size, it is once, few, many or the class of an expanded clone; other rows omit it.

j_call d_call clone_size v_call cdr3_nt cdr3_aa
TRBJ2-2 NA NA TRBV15 TGTGCCACCAGCAGAGTGGGCAGGGACACCGGGGAGCTGTTTTTT CATSRVGRDTGELFF
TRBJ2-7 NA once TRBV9 TGTGCCAGCAGCGTAGGATCGGGACTCAACGAGCAGTACTTC CASSVGSGLNEQYF
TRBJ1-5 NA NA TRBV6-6 TGTGCCAGCAGTCAAGCCGAGCCCCAGCATTTT CASSQAEPQHF
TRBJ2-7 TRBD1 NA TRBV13 TGTGCCAGCAGCTCACGGGACAGCCTCTCCTACGAGCAGTACTTC CASSSRDSLSYEQYF
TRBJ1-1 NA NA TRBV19 TGTGCCAGCCGGAGGGGGGGGAACACTGAAGCTTTCTTT CASRRGGNTEAFF
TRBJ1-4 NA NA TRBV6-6 TGTGCCAGCCTGGACAGTGCAACTAATGAAAAACTGTTTTTT CASLDSATNEKLFF
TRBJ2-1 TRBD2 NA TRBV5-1 TGCGCCAGCAGCCGGGGACTAGCGGAGAACTACAATGAGCAGTTCTTC CASSRGLAENYNEQFF
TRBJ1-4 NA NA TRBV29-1 TGCAGCGTTGTACGGGACTCGGGGGAAAAACTGTTTTTT CSVVRDSGEKLFF
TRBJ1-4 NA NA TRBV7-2 TGTGCCAGCAGCTTGGAGTACTTGGGCCCTGAGGGATTTGGACTGTTTTTT CASSLEYLGPEGFGLFF
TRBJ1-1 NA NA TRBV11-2 TGTGCCAGCAGCCCCCTAGGACTGCGGGGGCCGGGGAACACTGAAGCTTTCTTT CASSPLGLRGPGNTEAFF
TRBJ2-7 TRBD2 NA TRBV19 TGTGCCAGTAGTCCTAGCGGGGACCTCTTCGAGCAGTACTTC CASSPSGDLFEQYF
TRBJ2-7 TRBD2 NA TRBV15 TGTGCCACCAGCAGAGAACTAGCGGGGGTTTCCTACGAGCAGTACTTC CATSRELAGVSYEQYF
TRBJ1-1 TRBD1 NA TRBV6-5 TGTGCCAGCAGTGGAAGACAGGGGAACACTGAAGCTTTCTTT CASSGRQGNTEAFF
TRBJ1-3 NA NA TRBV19 TGTGCCAGTAGTGCAGGGGCGGCTGGAAACACCATATATTTT CASSAGAAGNTIYF
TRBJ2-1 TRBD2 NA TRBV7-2 TGTGCCAGCAGCTTAGCGGGACTAGCTATAAATGAGCAGTTCTTC CASSLAGLAINEQFF
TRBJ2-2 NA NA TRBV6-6 TGTGCCAGCAGTTACGTCGCTTCGGGCACCGGGGAGCTGTTTTTT CASSYVASGTGELFF
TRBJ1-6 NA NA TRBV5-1 TGCGCCAGCAGCTTGTACCCCCGTGGACAACGGAATTCACCCCTCCACTTT CASSLYPRGQRNSPLHF
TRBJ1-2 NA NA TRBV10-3 TGTGCCATCAGTGAGTCGGACACTGGCTACACCTTC CAISESDTGYTF
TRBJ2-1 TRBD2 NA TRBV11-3 TGTGCCAGCAGCACACGACTGGGAGCTAGCGGGGGCCTTGAGGAGCAGTTCTTC CASSTRLGASGGLEEQFF
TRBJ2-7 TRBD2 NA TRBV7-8 TGTGCCAGCAGCTTAGATGGGGGACTAACCTACGAGCAGTACTTC CASSLDGGLTYEQYF
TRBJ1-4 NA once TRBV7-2 TGTGCCAGCAGCTTAGGTCGGGAGGGGAATGAAAAACTGTTTTTT CASSLGREGNEKLFF
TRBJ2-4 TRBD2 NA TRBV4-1 TGCGCCAGCAGCCAAACTAGCGGGAGGGACATTCAGTACTTC CASSQTSGRDIQYF
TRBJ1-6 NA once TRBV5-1 TGCGCCAGCAGCTTGGGCGGACCCCTCCACTTT CASSLGGPLHF
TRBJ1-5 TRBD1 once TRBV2 TGTGCCAGCAGTCTACAGGGGAATAGCAATCAGCCCCAGCATTTT CASSLQGNSNQPQHF
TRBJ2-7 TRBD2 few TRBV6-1 TGTGCCAGCAGAACTAGCGGGGCCTACGAGCAGTACTTC CASRTSGAYEQYF
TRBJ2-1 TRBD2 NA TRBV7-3 TGTGCCAGCAGCCAAGAACCGGGACTAGCGGGGGGGCTGAACTACAATGAGCAGTTCTTC CASSQEPGLAGGLNYNEQFF
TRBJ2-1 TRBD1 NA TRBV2 TGTGCCAGCAGGGGGACAGGGGCCGACAATGAGCAGTTCTTC CASRGTGADNEQFF
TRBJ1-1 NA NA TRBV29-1 TGCAGCGTTGCAGAGTCGTACACTGAAGCTTTCTTT CSVAESYTEAFF
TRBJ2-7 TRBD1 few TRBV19 TGTGCCAGTAGTCGGACAGGGCTTGAGCAGTACTTC CASSRTGLEQYF
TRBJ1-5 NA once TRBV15 TGTGCCACCAGCCCGGACAGAAACGATCAGCCCCAGCATTTT CATSPDRNDQPQHF
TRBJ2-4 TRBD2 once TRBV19 TGTGCCAGTAGTACCCCGAGGGATTGGCGGGGGGACTTGGGTCTTCAGTACTTC CASSTPRDWRGDLGLQYF
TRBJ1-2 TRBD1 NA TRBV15 TGTGCCACCAGCAGAGCTACGGGACAGTATGGCTACACCTTC CATSRATGQYGYTF
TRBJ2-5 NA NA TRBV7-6 TGTGCCAGCAGCTACGCCACGCCGGGGGCCCAGTACTTC CASSYATPGAQYF
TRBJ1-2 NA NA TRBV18 TGTGCCAGCTCACCACAATCCGACTATGGCTACACCTTC CASSPQSDYGYTF
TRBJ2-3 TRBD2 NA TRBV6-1 TGTGCCAGCAGTGAATCCCCGGGGGGGGGCACAGATACGCAGTATTTT CASSESPGGGTDTQYF
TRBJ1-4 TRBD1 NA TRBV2 TGTGCCAGCACCTCAGGGACAGCCGGGGAAAAACTGTTTTTT CASTSGTAGEKLFF
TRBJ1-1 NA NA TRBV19 TGTGCCAGCCTGGGAGGGTTAGTTAGCACTGAAGCTTTCTTT CASLGGLVSTEAFF
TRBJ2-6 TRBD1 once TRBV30 TGTGCCTGGAGGCCCTTGGGACAGAGAACGTTCGTTGGGGCCAACGTCCTGACTTTC CAWRPLGQRTFVGANVLTF
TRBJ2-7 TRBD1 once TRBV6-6 TGTGCCAGCAGCCGGACAGGGACCCCCTACGAGCAGTACTTC CASSRTGTPYEQYF
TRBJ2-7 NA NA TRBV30 TGTGCCTGGAGCGGAGCCTACGAGCAGTACTTC CAWSGAYEQYF
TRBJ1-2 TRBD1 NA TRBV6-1 TGTGCCAGCAGTGGGGACAGGGCGCTCTATGGCTACACCTTC CASSGDRALYGYTF
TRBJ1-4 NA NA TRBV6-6 TGTGCCAGCAGAACCCCGGCGACAACACGGGAAAAACTGTTTTTT CASRTPATTREKLFF
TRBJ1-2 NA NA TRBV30 TGTGCCTGGAGTGTACGCGGCAGCAACTATGGCTACACCTTC CAWSVRGSNYGYTF
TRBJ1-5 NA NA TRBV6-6 TGTGCCAGCAGTTACTCGGGGGGGAGCAATCAGCCCCAGCATTTT CASSYSGGSNQPQHF
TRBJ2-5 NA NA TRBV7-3 TGTGCCACGCAAAAGCTCGAGTACCAAGAGACCCAGTACTTC CATQKLEYQETQYF
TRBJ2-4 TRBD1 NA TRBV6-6 TGTGCCAGCAGTTACACAGGACAGGGCCAAAACATTCAGTACTTC CASSYTGQGQNIQYF
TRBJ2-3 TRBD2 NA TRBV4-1 TGCGCCAGCAGCCAGAGGCTAGCGGGGGGGTCCTTCTTCACAGATACGCAGTATTTT CASSQRLAGGSFFTDTQYF
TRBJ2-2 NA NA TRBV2 TGTGCCAGCAGGCCAAGGGAGAATCCCACCGGGGAGCTGTTTTTT CASRPRENPTGELFF
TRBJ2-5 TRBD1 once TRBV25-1 TGTGCCAGCAGTGAATATAGAAGGGGGCGCCCAGAGACCCAGTACTTC CASSEYRRGRPETQYF
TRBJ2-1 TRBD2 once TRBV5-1 TGCGCCAGCAGCCCGGCGGGGGGTTCGAGCTCCTACAATGAGCAGTTCTTC CASSPAGGSSSYNEQFF
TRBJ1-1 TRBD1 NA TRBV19 TGTGCCAGTAGTATAGACAGGGGGTACACTGAAGCTTTCTTT CASSIDRGYTEAFF